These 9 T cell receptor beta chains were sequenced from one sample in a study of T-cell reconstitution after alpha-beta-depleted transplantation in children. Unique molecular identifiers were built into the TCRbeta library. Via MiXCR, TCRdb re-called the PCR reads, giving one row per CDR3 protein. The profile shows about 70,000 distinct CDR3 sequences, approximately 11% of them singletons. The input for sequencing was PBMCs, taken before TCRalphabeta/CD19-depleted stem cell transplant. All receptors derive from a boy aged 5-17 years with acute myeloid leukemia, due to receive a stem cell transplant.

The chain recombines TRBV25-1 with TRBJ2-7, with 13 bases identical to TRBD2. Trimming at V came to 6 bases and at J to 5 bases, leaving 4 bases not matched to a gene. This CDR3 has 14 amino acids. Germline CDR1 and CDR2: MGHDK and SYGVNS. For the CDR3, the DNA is TGTGCCAGCAGAGGACTAGCGGGAGCCCACGAGCAGTACTTC. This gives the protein CASRGLAGAHEQYF.

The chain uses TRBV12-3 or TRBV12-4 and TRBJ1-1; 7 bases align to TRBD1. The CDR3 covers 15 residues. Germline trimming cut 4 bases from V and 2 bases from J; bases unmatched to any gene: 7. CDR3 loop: CASSYGQAKNTEAFF. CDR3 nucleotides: TGTGCCAGCAGTTACGGACAGGCCAAAAACACTGAAGCTTTCTTT.

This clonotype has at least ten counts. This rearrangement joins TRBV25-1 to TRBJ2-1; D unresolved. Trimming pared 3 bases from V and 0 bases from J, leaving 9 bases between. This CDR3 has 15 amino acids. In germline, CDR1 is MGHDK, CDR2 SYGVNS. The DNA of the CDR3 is TGTGCCAGCAGTGATCTGGTGAGCTCCTACAATGAGCAGTTCTTC. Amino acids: CASSDLVSSYNEQFF.

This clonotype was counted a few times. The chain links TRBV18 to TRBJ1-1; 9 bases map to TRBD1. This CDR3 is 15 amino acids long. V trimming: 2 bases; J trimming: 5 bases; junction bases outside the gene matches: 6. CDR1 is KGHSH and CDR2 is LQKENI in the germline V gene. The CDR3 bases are TGTGCCAGCTCACCAGATACAGGGGGCTTGACTGAAGCTTTCTTT. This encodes CASSPDTGGLTEAFF.

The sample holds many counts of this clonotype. This CDR3 is CSARQGAGQPQHF. For the CDR3, the DNA is TGCAGTGCAAGACAGGGGGCCGGTCAGCCCCAGCATTTT. V usage is TRBV20-1 and J usage is TRBJ1-5, with 10 nucleotides matching TRBD1. With 6 bases clipped from V and 6 bases from J, the junction kept 5 bases outside the gene matches. The CDR3 is 13 amino acids. Germline-derived CDR1 and CDR2 are DFQATT and SNEGSKA (reference sequence).

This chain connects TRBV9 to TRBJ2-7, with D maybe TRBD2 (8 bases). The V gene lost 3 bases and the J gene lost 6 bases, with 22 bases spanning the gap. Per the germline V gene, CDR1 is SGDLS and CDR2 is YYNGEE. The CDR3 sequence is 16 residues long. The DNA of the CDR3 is TGTGCCAGCAGCGCCCGGGGGGGACAGTGGGACAGCGAGCAGTACTTC. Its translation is CASSARGGQWDSEQYF.

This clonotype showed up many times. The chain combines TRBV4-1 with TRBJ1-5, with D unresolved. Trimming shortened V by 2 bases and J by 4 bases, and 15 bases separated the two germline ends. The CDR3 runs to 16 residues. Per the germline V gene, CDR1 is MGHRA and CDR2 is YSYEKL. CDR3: CASSQSPLTANQPQHF. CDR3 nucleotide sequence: TGCGCCAGCAGCCAAAGCCCCCTGACGGCAAATCAGCCCCAGCATTTT.

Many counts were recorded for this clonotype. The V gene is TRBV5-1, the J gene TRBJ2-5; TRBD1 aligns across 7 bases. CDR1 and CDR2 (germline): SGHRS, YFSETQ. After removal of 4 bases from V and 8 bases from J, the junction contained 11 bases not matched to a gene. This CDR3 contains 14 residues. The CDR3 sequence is CASSTGQPRETQYF. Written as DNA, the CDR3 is TGCGCCAGCAGCACGGGACAGCCAAGAGAAACCCAGTACTTC.

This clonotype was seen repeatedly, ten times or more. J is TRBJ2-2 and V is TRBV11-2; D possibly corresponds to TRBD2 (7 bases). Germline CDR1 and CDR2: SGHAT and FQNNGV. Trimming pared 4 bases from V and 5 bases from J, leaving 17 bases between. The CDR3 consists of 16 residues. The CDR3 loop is CASSSGTRGGTGELFF. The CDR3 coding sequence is TGTGCCAGCAGCTCCGGGACAAGGGGAGGGACCGGGGAGCTGTTTTTT.